These 8 T cell receptor beta chains were all obtained from the same sample, sequenced in a study of response to subunit inactivated influenza vaccine. TCRdb re-analysed the RT-PCR reads in MiXCR, keeping a single row per CDR3 protein. The sample lists about 520,000 distinct CDR3 sequences, approximately 7.8% seen once, with over 10% in the top ten. Sequenced here: PBMCs from blood, sampled around 25 months after vaccination. The receptors stem from a man aged 45 to 70 who received an inactivated influenza vaccine.

V usage is TRBV20-1 and J usage is TRBJ1-1; 8 nucleotides match TRBD1. Germline V CDR1 and CDR2: DFQATT, SNEGSKA (reference sequence). V lost 6 bases, J lost 7 bases, and 16 bases stayed unmatched. This CDR3 has 15 residues. The CDR3 coding sequence is TGCAGTGCAATGGACAGGGCGGGAAGGGGTGATGAAGCTTTCTTT. Its protein product is CSAMDRAGRGDEAFF.

This clonotype was seen a handful of times. The chain employs TRBV28 and TRBJ2-7; D gene unclear. Germline CDR1 reads MDHEN; CDR2 reads SYDVKM. There are 11 residues in the CDR3. V gave up 5 bases and J gave up 4 bases, with 6 bases separating them. The CDR3 region is CASSTQYEQYF. For the CDR3, the DNA is TGTGCCAGCAGTACCCAATACGAGCAGTACTTC.

Many counts were recorded for this clonotype. This sequence joins TRBV14 and TRBJ2-3; D gene ambiguous. Trimming cost V 3 bases and J 1 base, with 8 bases left between them. The CDR3 has 14 amino acids. CDR1 and CDR2 (germline): SGHDN, FVKESK. The CDR3 nucleotides are TGTGCCAGCAGCCAGACCCTTCGCACAGATACGCAGTATTTT. Translated, it gives CASSQTLRTDTQYF.

V gene TRBV5-1 combines with J gene TRBJ2-3; TRBD2 matches at 9 bases. V was clipped by 5 bases and J by 0 bases; unmatched bases: 4. Germline V lookup: CDR1 SGHRS, CDR2 YFSETQ. The CDR3 totals 15 residues. CDR3 in DNA: TGCGCCAGCAGTTCGAGCGGGAGGAGCACAGATACGCAGTATTTT. Amino acids: CASSSSGRSTDTQYF.

This clonotype was observed at least ten times. The genes are TRBV12-3 or TRBV12-4 and TRBJ1-1; D gene ambiguous. Trimming removed 3 bases at V and 1 base at J, with 6 bases between. CDR3 length equals 13 residues. CDR3 bases: TGTGCCAGCAGTTTCATCCCGAACACTGAAGCTTTCTTT. Its protein is CASSFIPNTEAFF.

CDR3 sequence (DNA): TGCAGTGCCTACGATAGGACTAGCACAGATACGCAGTATTTT. Protein: CSAYDRTSTDTQYF. This chain connects TRBV20-1 to TRBJ2-3; tentative D call: TRBD2 (5 bases). Trimming left V 6 bases short and J 0 bases short, with 13 bases between. Germline V gene lookup returns CDR1 DFQATT and CDR2 SNEGSKA (reference sequence). The CDR3 loop spans 14 amino acids.

This clonotype was counted a few times. The chain employs TRBV4-2 and TRBJ1-1, with D uncertain. The ends were cut back, 4 bases at V and 2 bases at J, with 11 bases in the middle. Germline CDR1 is LGHNA and CDR2 is YNFKEQ. This CDR3 spans 14 amino acids. CDR3 amino acids: CASSRDEVNTEAFF. As DNA, the CDR3 is TGTGCCAGCAGCCGAGACGAGGTCAACACTGAAGCTTTCTTT.

This clonotype has a count of ten or more. This sequence joins TRBV5-1 and TRBJ2-1; 9 positions agree with TRBD2. Germline CDR1 is SGHRS and CDR2 is YFSETQ. V dropped 3 bases and J dropped 6; count of bases not matched to a gene: 7. The CDR3 is 15 residues long. As DNA, the CDR3 is TGCGCCAGCAGCTCGACTAGCGGAATAATCAATGAGCAGTTCTTC. Its protein is CASSSTSGIINEQFF.